What follows is one TCR beta chain and its context. This sample was included in a study of blood T cell repertoires in COVID-19. At the level of the study: The United States, Italy and Spain provided the acute and convalescent COVID-19 samples. Nucleic acid was either cDNA or gDNA, and it came from T cells, B-cell-depleted T cells, or PBMCs.

Per the authors' pipeline: Reference gene primer amplification in the assay estimated nucleated cell counts. Some clones are missing from TCRdb's copy, which holds only in-frame ones; the method was immunoSEQ multiplex PCR. V and J calls and clone size come straight from that table; D and trimming were deduced from the DNA. The sample contains 80,000 to 100,000 clones, roughly nine tenths of which appear only once. Germline V CDR1 and CDR2: MRHNA, SNTAGT. The trim removed 3 bases at V and 4 bases at J, leaving 3 bases unmatched. The CDR3 has 15 residues. This clonotype was sampled from a human donor with active COVID-19. The donor label of this sample is uncertain. What was sequenced was peripheral blood. This chain connects TRBV6-4 to TRBJ2-3; 11 bases are a match to TRBD2. For the CDR3, the DNA is TGTGCCAGCAGTGATAGCGGGGGGGCGGCAGATACGCAGTATTTT. This codes for CASSDSGGAADTQYF.